Shown below are 14 T cell receptor beta chains from a single sample sequenced in a study of blood T cell repertoires in COVID-19. Here immunoSEQ multiplex PCR was the method, and the copy in TCRdb shows in-frame clones only, minus some. Of some 240,000 clones listed, around 84% are singletons. Sequenced input: peripheral blood. These receptors were obtained from a woman in her thirties or forties who had recovered from COVID-19.

This sequence joins TRBV12-3 or TRBV12-4 and TRBJ1-3, with 10 bases aligning to TRBD1. The CDR3 contains 13 residues. Trimming removed 6 bases from V and 8 bases from J; junction bases left unmatched: 4. CDR3 nucleotides: TGTGCCAGCAGCCCAGGACAGGGGGACACCATATATTTT. The encoded protein is CASSPGQGDTIYF.

The chain employs TRBV3-1 (or the pseudogene TRBV3-2) and TRBJ2-4, with D tentatively TRBD2 (7 bases). The V gene lost 4 bases and the J gene lost 5 bases, with 9 bases spanning the gap. The CDR3 length is 13 residues. CDR1 is LGHDT and CDR2 is YNNKEL in the germline V gene (reference sequence). CDR3 protein: CASSLGGQNIQYF. CDR3 nucleotide sequence: TGTGCCAGCAGCCTGGGGGGGCAAAACATTCAGTACTTC.

Only a few counts were recorded for this clone. V usage is TRBV21-1 and J usage is TRBJ2-4; the table calls TRBD2, which could not be checked here. TRBV21-1 is noted as a pseudogene. This CDR3 comprises 19 residues. CDR3 amino acids: CASSKEGGGLTLAKNIQYF. The CDR3 DNA sequence: TGTGCCAGCAGCAAAGAGGGCGGGGGTCTGACTCTAGCCAAAAACATTCAGTACTTC.

This chain connects TRBV6-5 to TRBJ2-7; possible D gene TRBD2, 6 bases. CDR3 length equals 14 residues. Germline-derived CDR1 and CDR2 are MNHEY and SVGAGI. V was pared by 4 bases and J by 4 bases, with 14 bases between. The CDR3 reads CASSFQRAEYEQYF. CDR3 sequence (DNA): TGTGCCAGCAGTTTCCAGCGGGCGGAATACGAGCAGTACTTC.

V gene TRBV6-6 combines with J gene TRBJ2-6, with a possible D match to TRBD1 (6 bases). The V gene lost 5 bases and the J gene lost 0 bases, with 11 bases spanning the gap. The CDR3 totals 16 residues. Germline V gene sequence: CDR1 MNHNY, CDR2 SVGAGI (reference sequence). CDR3 protein: CASSKTGGSGANVLTF. For the CDR3, the DNA is TGTGCCAGCAGTAAGACAGGAGGCTCTGGGGCCAACGTCCTGACTTTC.

The sample holds a few counts of this clone. The genes are TRBV5-8 and TRBJ2-2; D is perhaps TRBD1 (5 bases). In germline, CDR1 is SGHTS, CDR2 YDEGEE. The germline V and J ends were trimmed by 5 bases and 6 bases, with 11 bases remaining between them. The CDR3 runs to 13 residues. CDR3 region: CASSFFRAGELFF. The CDR3 DNA sequence: TGTGCCAGCAGTTTTTTCAGGGCCGGGGAGCTGTTTTTT.

This clone was seen more than once but under ten times. The chain carries TRBV27 and TRBJ1-2; no reliable D call. The CDR3 consists of 14 residues. Looked up from germline, CDR1 is MNHEY and CDR2 is SMNVEV (reference sequence). Between the trimmed V and J ends, which lost 6 bases and 7 bases, there was a span of 18 bases. The CDR3 bases are TGTGCCAGCAGAAACACAGAGAGCGGACTTGGCTACACCTTC. Translated, it gives CASRNTESGLGYTF.

The chain links TRBV18 to TRBJ2-7; D may be TRBD2 (6 bases). CDR1 KGHSH and CDR2 LQKENI come from the germline V gene. The CDR3 is 12 residues long. Trimming removed 5 bases at V and 1 base at J, with 6 bases between. The CDR3 loop is CASSGTSYEQYF. DNA for the CDR3: TGTGCCAGCTCAGGGACTTCCTACGAGCAGTACTTC.

The rearrangement uses TRBV5-6 and TRBJ2-2, with D possibly being TRBD1 (5 bases). V lost 3 bases to trimming and J lost 0 bases, with 15 bases between them. CDR1 SGHDT and CDR2 YYEEEE come from the germline V gene. The CDR3 extends over 17 amino acids. The CDR3 sequence is CASSSLVRGSNTGELFF. As DNA, the CDR3 is TGTGCCAGCAGCTCCTTAGTTAGGGGATCGAACACCGGGGAGCTGTTTTTT.

The chain carries TRBV12-5 and TRBJ1-5, with 10 nucleotides matching TRBD1. V lost 3 bases and J lost 4; bases outside the gene matches: 3. The CDR3 is 15 amino acids. CDR1 is LGHNT and CDR2 is FRNRAP in the germline V gene. As DNA, the CDR3 is TGTGCTAGTGGTTTAGGGACAGGGGCAAATCAGCCCCAGCATTTT. Amino acids: CASGLGTGANQPQHF.

The chain uses TRBV7-3 and TRBJ2-1; TRBD1 matches 7 bases. V dropped 5 bases and J dropped 6; count of bases not matched to a gene: 7. The CDR3 totals 14 residues. Germline V gene sequence: CDR1 SGHTA, CDR2 FQGTGA. The CDR3 is CASSEGQRGNEQFF. DNA of the CDR3: TGTGCCAGCAGCGAGGGACAGAGAGGCAATGAGCAGTTCTTC.

V and J are TRBV28 and TRBJ2-7; a weak D match, TRBD1 (6 bases). The ends were cut back, 5 bases at V and 3 bases at J, with 14 bases in the middle. The CDR3 is made up of 14 amino acids. Germline CDR1 is MDHEN and CDR2 is SYDVKM. The CDR3 DNA sequence: TGTGCCAGCAGTCTACAGGGTGTAGGCTACGAGCAGTACTTC. It specifies CASSLQGVGYEQYF.

This chain links TRBV4-3 with TRBJ1-1; no reliable D call. Trimming removed 1 base at V and 8 bases at J, with 14 bases between. The CDR3 runs to 14 residues. Germline V gives CDR1 LGHNA, CDR2 YSLEER. The CDR3 loop is CASSQARGQNEAFF. CDR3 nucleotides: TGCGCCAGCAGCCAAGCCCGCGGGCAAAACGAAGCTTTCTTT.

The CDR3 DNA reads as TGTGCCAGCTCACCCCTACAGCCGGGACAGGGTGCAATGAGTTCACCCCTCCACTTT. As protein: CASSPLQPGQGAMSSPLHF. The rearrangement joins TRBV18 to TRBJ1-6; TRBD1 matches 9 bases. The germline gives CDR1 KGHSH, CDR2 LQKENI. V was clipped by 3 bases and J by 9 bases; unmatched bases: 18. The CDR3 length is 19 residues.